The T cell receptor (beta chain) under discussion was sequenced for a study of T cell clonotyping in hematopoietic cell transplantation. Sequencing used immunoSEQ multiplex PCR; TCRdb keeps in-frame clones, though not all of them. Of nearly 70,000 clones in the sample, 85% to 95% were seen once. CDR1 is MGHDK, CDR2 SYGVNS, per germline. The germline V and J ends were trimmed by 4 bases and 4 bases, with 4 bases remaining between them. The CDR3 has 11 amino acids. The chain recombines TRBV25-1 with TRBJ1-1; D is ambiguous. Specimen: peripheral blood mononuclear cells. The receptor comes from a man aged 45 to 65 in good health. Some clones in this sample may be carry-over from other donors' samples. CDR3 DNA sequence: TGTGCCAGCAGTGTGGTCACTGAAGCTTTCTTT. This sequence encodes CASSVVTEAFF.